In this sample, the clone carrying this T cell receptor beta chain turned up a few times. The CDR3 runs to 14 residues. Trimming removed 0 bases at V and 4 bases at J, with 9 bases between. The germline V gene has CDR1 SGHRS and CDR2 YFSETQ. This record comes from a study of T-cell reconstitution after alpha-beta-depleted transplantation in children. Researchers prepared the TCRbeta library using unique molecular identifiers, the study reports. MiXCR, applied by TCRdb to the PCR reads, yields one record per CDR3 protein. The sample records 250,000 to 350,000 distinct CDR3 sequences, 9.9% being singletons.

Sequenced here: PBMCs from the stem cell graft donor, sampled from the stem cell graft. V gene TRBV5-1 combines with J gene TRBJ2-3, with D hard to call. This TCR was sampled from a human donor who donated a stem cell graft to a child with SCID. CDR3 sequence reads: CASSLARAPDTQYF. CDR3 nucleotide sequence: TGCGCCAGCAGCTTGGCCCGGGCCCCAGATACGCAGTATTTT.